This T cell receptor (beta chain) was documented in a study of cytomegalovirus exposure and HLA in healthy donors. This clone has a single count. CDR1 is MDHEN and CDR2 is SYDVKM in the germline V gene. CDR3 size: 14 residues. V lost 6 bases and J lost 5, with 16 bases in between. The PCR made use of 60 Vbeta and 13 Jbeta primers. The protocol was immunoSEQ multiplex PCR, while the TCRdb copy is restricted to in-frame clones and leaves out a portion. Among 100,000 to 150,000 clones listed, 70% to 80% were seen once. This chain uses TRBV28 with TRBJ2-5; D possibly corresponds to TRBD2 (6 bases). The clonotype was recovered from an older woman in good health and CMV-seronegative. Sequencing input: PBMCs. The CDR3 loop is CASSPSGTQETQYF. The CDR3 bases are TGTGCCAGCAGCCCTTCAGGGACTCAGGAGACCCAGTACTTC.